The clone carrying this TCR beta chain was counted between two and nine times. Antigen unknown. This sample was included in a study of identical twins. The study, taken as a whole, reports: Invariant cells of the MAIT and iNKT types might have partly distorted the zero-insertion analyses. When twins shared out-of-frame alpha sequences, those sequences had excess low generation probability. Within monozygotic twins, out-of-frame TCR alpha sharing was underestimated by the models.

TCRdb passed the 5' RACE reads through MiXCR, listing each CDR3 protein once. Among 550,000 to 800,000 distinct CDR3 sequences listed, 7.1% were seen once. The CDR3 runs 19 residues. J gave up 0 bases and V 5 bases, and 14 bases lay outside the gene matches. Germline CDR1 and CDR2: MNHEY and SMNVEV (reference sequence). The same sample was also used in a study of yellow fever vaccine responses in identical twins.

The rearrangement uses TRBV27 and TRBJ2-1, with 9 bases lining up with TRBD2. Sequencing used PBMCs. The TCR originated in a woman between 18 and 29 years old in good health. CDR3 sequence reads: CASSLPAGGRPSSYNEQFF. The CDR3 DNA reads TGTGCCAGCAGTCTGCCAGCGGGAGGCCGCCCCAGCTCCTACAATGAGCAGTTCTTC.